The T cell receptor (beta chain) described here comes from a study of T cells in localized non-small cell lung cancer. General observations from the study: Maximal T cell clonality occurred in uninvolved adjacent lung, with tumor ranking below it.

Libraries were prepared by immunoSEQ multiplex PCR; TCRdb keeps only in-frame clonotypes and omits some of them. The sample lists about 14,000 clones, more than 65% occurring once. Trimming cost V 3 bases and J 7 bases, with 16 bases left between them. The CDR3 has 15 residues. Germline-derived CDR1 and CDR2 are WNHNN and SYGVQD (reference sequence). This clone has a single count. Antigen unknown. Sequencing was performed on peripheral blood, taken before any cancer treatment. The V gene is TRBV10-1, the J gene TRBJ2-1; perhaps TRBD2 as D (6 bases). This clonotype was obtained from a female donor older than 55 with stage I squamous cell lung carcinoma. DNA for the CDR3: TGCGCCAGCAGTGAAACGCGGGGAGGTGGGAATGAGCAGTTCTTC. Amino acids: CASSETRGGGNEQFF.